Listed here is a single TCR beta chain. The sample belongs to a study of blood T cell repertoires in COVID-19. Study information: Whether acute or convalescent, the COVID-19 samples came from the United States, Italy and Spain. T cells, B-cell-depleted T cells, or PBMCs provided the cDNA or gDNA that served as material.

In the source study's methods: Amplifying reference gene primers gave estimates of nucleated cell counts. Clones were read by immunoSEQ multiplex PCR, and TCRdb kept only the in-frame ones, dropping some. The DNA was the basis for D and trimming; V, J and clone size are from that table. The sample shows 350,000 to 450,000 clones, about 90% of them seen only once. Seattle patient enrollment occurred during active infection, with longitudinal follow-up thereafter. The germline CDR1 and CDR2 sequences are SNHLY and FYNNEI. Trimming took 0 bases from V and 9 from J, leaving 12 bases between them. The CDR3 is made up of 14 amino acids.

The rearrangement joins TRBV2 to TRBJ2-1; no reliable D call. This sequence originates from a woman aged 55-70 years with COVID-19, enrolled during active disease. Sequencing was carried out using peripheral blood. The CDR3 is CASSEAISLGEQFF. The CDR3, as DNA: TGTGCCAGCAGTGAAGCTATATCGCTCGGTGAGCAGTTCTTC.